This TCR beta chain was observed in a study of blood T cell repertoires in COVID-19. Study-level background: The origin of the acute and convalescent COVID-19 samples was the United States, Italy and Spain.

Clones were sequenced by immunoSEQ multiplex PCR, and TCRdb holds only the in-frame ones, with some missing. The table has 98,000 or so clones, roughly 85% seen once; the top ten hold 2.4%. The clonotype was recovered from a human donor in a cohort sampled during active COVID-19. Sequences were obtained from peripheral blood.

CDR3 nucleotides: TGTGCCAGCAGCTTAGGCCCGGGACAGGGGGCTTCATCTGGGGGCTACACCTTC. This encodes CASSLGPGQGASSGGYTF. The chain employs TRBV7-8 and TRBJ1-2; TRBD1 aligns across 12 bases. The germline V gene encodes CDR1 SGHVS and CDR2 FQNEAQ. The CDR3 is 18 residues long. V was clipped by 1 base and J by 8 bases; unmatched bases: 14.